The rows below give T cell receptor beta chains drawn from one sample of a study of Ad26.COV2.S vaccination and SARS-CoV-2 variants. Here immunoSEQ multiplex PCR was the method, and the copy in TCRdb shows in-frame clones only, minus some. Of around 400,000 clones in the sample, 80% to 90% are singletons; the top ten hold 7.4%. This specimen was peripheral blood, taken in a trial of Ad26.COV2.S vaccine versus placebo. The origin of the receptors is a person aged 18 to 59 who received the Ad26.COV2.S COVID-19 vaccine or a placebo. The CDR3 runs from the conserved cysteine through the conserved F or W. D genes are given only for firm matches. The size entry is marked missing in some rows and otherwise reads once, few, many or a size class.

J gene: TRBJ1-2; clone size: NA; V gene: TRBV7-9; D gene: NA; CDR3 DNA: TGTGCCAGCAGCTTTGATGGTTCCAGAGGGGTTGGCTACACCTTC; CDR3 protein: CASSFDGSRGVGYTF
J gene: TRBJ1-5; clone size: NA; V gene: TRBV18; D gene: TRBD1; CDR3 DNA: TGTGCCAGCTCCACAGGGGGCGTCCAGCCCCAGCATTTT; CDR3 protein: CASSTGGVQPQHF
J gene: TRBJ2-5; clone size: NA; V gene: TRBV5-1; D gene: NA; CDR3 DNA: TGCGCCAGCAGCTTGGCGGGGAGGGGGTCGGCCCAGTACTTC; CDR3 protein: CASSLAGRGSAQYF
J gene: TRBJ1-1; clone size: NA; V gene: TRBV11-2; D gene: NA; CDR3 DNA: TGTGCCAGCACCTCGAGAGGGGACTACACTGAAGCTTTCTTT; CDR3 protein: CASTSRGDYTEAFF
J gene: TRBJ1-2; clone size: NA; V gene: TRBV30; D gene: NA; CDR3 DNA: TGTGCCTGGAGTGACACAGGCTACACCTTC; CDR3 protein: CAWSDTGYTF
J gene: TRBJ2-1; clone size: NA; V gene: TRBV11-3; D gene: TRBD2; CDR3 DNA: TGTGCCAGCAGCTTAGCGGGGGGATTCTACAATGAGCAGTTCTTC; CDR3 protein: CASSLAGGFYNEQFF
J gene: TRBJ1-2; clone size: NA; V gene: TRBV7-9; D gene: TRBD1; CDR3 DNA: TGTGCCAGCAGCCTACAGGGGACCCTGGGTGGCTACACCTTC; CDR3 protein: CASSLQGTLGGYTF
J gene: TRBJ2-7; clone size: NA; V gene: TRBV27; D gene: TRBD2; CDR3 DNA: TGTGCCAGCAGTCCAAGACTAGCTCCCCACGAGCAGTACTTC; CDR3 protein: CASSPRLAPHEQYF
J gene: TRBJ1-2; clone size: once; V gene: TRBV9; D gene: NA; CDR3 DNA: TGTGCCAGCAGCGTAGCTGGCAGGGACGGCTACACCTTC; CDR3 protein: CASSVAGRDGYTF
J gene: TRBJ1-1; clone size: NA; V gene: TRBV27; D gene: NA; CDR3 DNA: TGTGCCGCGTCGGCGGTACCAAACACTGAAGCTTTCTTT; CDR3 protein: CAASAVPNTEAFF
J gene: TRBJ2-3; clone size: once; V gene: TRBV6-5; D gene: TRBD1; CDR3 DNA: TGTGCCACCGGGACAGGGGGCACAGATACGCAGTATTTT; CDR3 protein: CATGTGGTDTQYF
J gene: TRBJ1-3; clone size: NA; V gene: TRBV3-1/TRBV3-2; D gene: NA; CDR3 DNA: TGTGCCAGCAGCCTCGGAAGCTCTGGAAACACCATATATTTT; CDR3 protein: CASSLGSSGNTIYF
J gene: TRBJ1-6; clone size: few; V gene: TRBV9; D gene: NA; CDR3 DNA: TGTGCCAGCAGCCCGCATCCGGGCCCCAATAATTCACCCCTCCACTTT; CDR3 protein: CASSPHPGPNNSPLHF
J gene: TRBJ2-7; clone size: NA; V gene: TRBV7-3; D gene: TRBD2; CDR3 DNA: TGTGCCAGCAGCTTAACCGGGACTAGCGGGACTCCCTACGAGCAGTACTTC; CDR3 protein: CASSLTGTSGTPYEQYF
J gene: TRBJ1-2; clone size: few; V gene: TRBV29-1; D gene: NA; CDR3 DNA: TGCAGCGTTGGTGGTTTGGGGGAAGGGGATGGCTACACCTTC; CDR3 protein: CSVGGLGEGDGYTF
J gene: TRBJ2-5; clone size: NA; V gene: TRBV5-1; D gene: NA; CDR3 DNA: TGCGCCAGCAGCGTGCAAAGCGGCCAAGAGACCCAGTACTTC; CDR3 protein: CASSVQSGQETQYF
J gene: TRBJ2-3; clone size: NA; V gene: TRBV7-9; D gene: NA; CDR3 DNA: TGTGCCAGCAGTCCCCTAATAGGGGGAACAGATACGCAGTATTTT; CDR3 protein: CASSPLIGGTDTQYF
J gene: TRBJ1-5; clone size: few; V gene: TRBV4-1; D gene: NA; CDR3 DNA: TGCGCCAGCAGCCAAGAGTCCAGGCTTCAAGGCCAGCCCCAGCATTTT; CDR3 protein: CASSQESRLQGQPQHF
J gene: TRBJ2-7; clone size: once; V gene: TRBV11-3; D gene: TRBD2; CDR3 DNA: TGTGCCAGCAGCCCTTCCGGGGGGGGGTACGAGCAGTACTTC; CDR3 protein: CASSPSGGGYEQYF
J gene: TRBJ2-7; clone size: NA; V gene: TRBV27; D gene: NA; CDR3 DNA: TGTGCCAGCAGTCTCGGGACAACCTACGAGCAGTACTTC; CDR3 protein: CASSLGTTYEQYF